These T cell receptor beta chains were read from a single sample in a study of shared clonotypes between healthy human individuals. The method was immunoSEQ multiplex PCR; TCRdb's version includes in-frame clones alone and lacks a portion of them. The table records about 460,000 clones, 77% of them present only once. The sequenced material came from PBMCs. The receptors derive from a woman in her 40s in good health. Some clones in this sample may be carry-over from other donors' samples. Both conserved end residues are part of each CDR3. The order of the fields is V gene, J gene, CDR3 protein.

TRBV27	TRBJ2-4	CASSKQGKNIQYF
TRBV30	TRBJ2-1	CAWSVLAGEAEQFF
TRBV9	TRBJ1-4	CASSVGDVRKEKLFF
TRBV25-1	TRBJ2-2	CASLGQGNTGELFF
TRBV5-1	TRBJ2-2	CASSLSGLAGNTGELFF
TRBV4-2	TRBJ1-2	CASSQEGGQGRGYTF
TRBV30	TRBJ1-4	CAWRARAEEKLFF
TRBV7-9	TRBJ2-1	CASRARQSSYNEQFF
TRBV7-2	TRBJ2-7	CASSFRTGGSEQYF
TRBV18	TRBJ2-1	CASSPNSGGNLNEQFF
TRBV7-2	TRBJ2-1	CASSSSGGGYNEQFF
TRBV6-6	TRBJ1-5	CASSYSAGVGQPQHF
TRBV18	TRBJ2-1	CASSPPVVNEQFF
TRBV20-1	TRBJ1-2	CSAYNARSGTF
TRBV15	TRBJ1-4	CATSRAGTTNEKLFF
TRBV5-4	TRBJ2-5	CASSLQLAGEETQYF
TRBV6-1	TRBJ2-5	CASSAEGWGGQETQYF
TRBV30	TRBJ1-1	CAWTGDRSEAFF
TRBV5-1	TRBJ2-7	CASSLAPATSGRYYEQYF
TRBV27	TRBJ1-5	CASSPNPGTPNQPQHF
TRBV28	TRBJ2-7	CASSYGRGLGEQYF
TRBV7-2	TRBJ1-2	CASSPRREVMGYTF
TRBV5-1	TRBJ2-6	CASSWDDITRTYGANVLTF
TRBV11-1	TRBJ2-5	CASSFSGGQETQYF
TRBV28	TRBJ2-7	CASSAGGTGAQQYF
TRBV5-1	TRBJ2-5	CASSLDDWRETQYF
TRBV4-2	TRBJ2-3	CASSQDSGSGRATSTDTQYF
TRBV30	TRBJ1-5	CAWSEGLDSNRPQHF
TRBV28	TRBJ1-1	CASPNTEAFF
TRBV18	TRBJ2-5	CASSPVPSRPRAETQYF
TRBV10-3	TRBJ2-6	CASQISAGVNSGANVLTF
TRBV19	TRBJ1-2	CASSIGRGDGYTF
TRBV4-1	TRBJ1-4	CASSPATVNEKLFF
TRBV5-1	TRBJ1-2	CASSQDRELGYTF
TRBV7-8	TRBJ1-2	CASSERTGDLLGYTF
TRBV18	TRBJ2-3	CASSPTSSDTQYF
TRBV5-4	TRBJ2-5	CASSSGDSQETQYF
TRBV2	TRBJ2-1	CASKANGEQFF
TRBV5-8	TRBJ1-2	CASSLARGTAGYGYTF
TRBV28	TRBJ1-4	CASTVTGWGSEKLFF
TRBV30	TRBJ2-6	CAWARDRRAGANVLTF
TRBV27	TRBJ2-1	CASMGRLTEQFF
TRBV18	TRBJ2-7	CASSSTGSYEQYF
TRBV7-2	TRBJ2-2	CASSSTLGELFF
TRBV29-1	TRBJ2-3	CSVEGGVGRAGGTDTQYF
TRBV13	TRBJ2-5	CASSPRVREETQYF
TRBV30	TRBJ2-7	CAFQPPPGFEQYF
TRBV9	TRBJ2-4	CASSVEAGLGDIQYF
TRBV6-6	TRBJ2-3	CASSYSVKGPDTQYF